This TCR beta chain was retrieved from a study of long-term antiretroviral therapy in people with HIV. As for the study in general: There is a gap of about a decade between the earliest samples and the later 2015 immediate-ART recommendation.

V shed 4 bases and J shed 5 bases, with 8 bases lying between them. Germline-derived CDR1 and CDR2 are SGHAT and FQDESV (reference sequence). The CDR3 has 12 amino acids. Study observations and caveats: ART-treated samples gained diversity yet remained below transplant donor controls.

Concerning this clone itself: Its antigen is currently unknown.

Run at survey level, the immunoSEQ assay was version v3.0. In sequencing, roughly 35,000-55,000 T-cell genomes per sample were targeted. Here immunoSEQ multiplex PCR was the method, and the copy in TCRdb shows in-frame clones only, minus some. The sample carries around 32,000 clones, about 87% recorded once. The sample was unsorted PBMCs, taken 3.2 years before starting antiretroviral therapy. The clonotype comes from a man in his forties or fifties with HIV. The rearrangement joins TRBV11-1 to TRBJ1-1; the D is unclear. The CDR3 DNA follows: TGTGCCAGCAGCTCCCCGTGGACTGAAGCTTTCTTT. Protein: CASSSPWTEAFF. Filled out from reference TRBV11-1 and TRBJ1-1, the complete variable domain reads EAEVAQSPRYKITEKSQAVAFWCDPISGHATLYWYRQILGQGPELLVQFQDESVVDDSQLPKDRFSAERLKGVDSTLKIQPAELGDSAMYLCASSSPWTEAFFGQGTRLTVV.